These 2 T cell receptor beta chains came from one sample sequenced in a study of blood T cell repertoires in COVID-19. Data came from immunoSEQ multiplex PCR; TCRdb stores just in-frame clones and leaves some out. This sample has more than 90,000 clones, with about three quarters found just once. The sequenced sample consisted of peripheral blood. These receptors were obtained from a man aged 70 or older with acute or convalescent COVID-19.

V and J are TRBV4-1 and TRBJ2-1; 9 nucleotides match TRBD2. Germline lookup yields CDR1 MGHRA and CDR2 YSYEKL. Trimming at V came to 1 base and at J to 2 bases, leaving 9 bases not matched to a gene. The CDR3 contains 18 residues. The CDR3 reads CASSQGEGAGGPYNEQFF. In nucleotides, the CDR3 is TGCGCCAGCAGCCAAGGAGAGGGAGCGGGAGGCCCCTACAATGAGCAGTTCTTC.

The chain combines TRBV3-1 (or the pseudogene TRBV3-2) with TRBJ2-7, with TRBD2 matching over 9 bases. Germline assignment: CDR1 LGHDT and CDR2 YNNKEL (reference sequence). J lost 2 bases, V lost 5 bases, and 4 bases had no gene match. This CDR3 has 14 residues. The CDR3 nucleotides are TGTGCCAGCAGCAAACTAGCGGGTCCCTACGAGCAGTACTTC. Amino acid sequence: CASSKLAGPYEQYF.